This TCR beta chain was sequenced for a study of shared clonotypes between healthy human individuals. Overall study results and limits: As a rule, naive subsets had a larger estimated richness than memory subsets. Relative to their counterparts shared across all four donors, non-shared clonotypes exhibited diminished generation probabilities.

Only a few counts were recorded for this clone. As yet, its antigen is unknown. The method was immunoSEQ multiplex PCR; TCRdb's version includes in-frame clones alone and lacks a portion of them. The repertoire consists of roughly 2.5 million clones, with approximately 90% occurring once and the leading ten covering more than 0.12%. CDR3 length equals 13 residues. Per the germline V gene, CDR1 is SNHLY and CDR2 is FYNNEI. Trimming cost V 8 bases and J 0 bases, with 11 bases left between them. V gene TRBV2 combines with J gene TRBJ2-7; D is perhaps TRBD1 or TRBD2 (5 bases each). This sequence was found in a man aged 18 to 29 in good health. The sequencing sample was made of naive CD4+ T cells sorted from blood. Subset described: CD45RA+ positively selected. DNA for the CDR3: TGTGCCAGCGTGGGGGTCCTCTCCTACGAGCAGTACTTC. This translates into CASVGVLSYEQYF.